The TCR beta chain described here comes from a study of vaccination effects on CD4 cells after COVID-19. Overall study findings and caveats: After vaccination, at late timepoints, clones induced by infection and by vaccine contracted markedly.

CDR3 length equals 12 residues. CDR1 and CDR2 from the germline V gene are MNHEY and SMNVEV (reference sequence). With 3 bases removed from V and 7 bases from J, the gap between germline ends came to 9 bases. TCRdb's copy holds only in-frame clones and misses some; the assay was immunoSEQ multiplex PCR. Seen here are approximately 21,000 clones, approximately 70% observed once, and the top ten hold 11%. Antigen-specific CD4+ T cells were first expanded with viral peptide pools by the ViraFEST assay and only then sequenced. Isolation of CD4+ T cells took place after approximately ten days of culture. Negative nucleocapsid antibody tests before and after vaccination confirmed no previous SARS-CoV-2 infection. A few million PBMC per well were cultured with 10 IU/ml IL-2 and 7.5 to 10 ug/ml peptides. As for this clone: What it binds is not known.

This chain connects TRBV27 to TRBJ1-2; D is uncertain. Sequenced material: CD4+ T cells from PBMCs cultured with HCoV-NL63 spike peptides, taken before COVID-19 vaccination. The clonotype was recovered from a human donor who received a COVID-19 vaccine. CDR3 nucleotide sequence: TGTGCCAGCAGTTTCCTCGATGGTGGCTACACCTTC. It translates to CASSFLDGGYTF.